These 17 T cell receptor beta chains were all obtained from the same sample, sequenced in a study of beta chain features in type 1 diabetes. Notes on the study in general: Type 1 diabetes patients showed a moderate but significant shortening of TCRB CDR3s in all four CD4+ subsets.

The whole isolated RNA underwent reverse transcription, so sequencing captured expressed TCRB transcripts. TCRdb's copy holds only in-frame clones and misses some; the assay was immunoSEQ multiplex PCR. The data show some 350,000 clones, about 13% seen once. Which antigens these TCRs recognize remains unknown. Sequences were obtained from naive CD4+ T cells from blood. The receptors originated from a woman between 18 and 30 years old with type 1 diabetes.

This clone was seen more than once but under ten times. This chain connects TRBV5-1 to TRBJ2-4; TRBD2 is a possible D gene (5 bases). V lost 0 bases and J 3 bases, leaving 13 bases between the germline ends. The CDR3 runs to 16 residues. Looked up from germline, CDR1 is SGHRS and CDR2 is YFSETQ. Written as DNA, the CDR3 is TGCGCCAGCAGCTTGGCCGCTAGCTCATTCAAAAACATTCAGTACTTC. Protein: CASSLAASSFKNIQYF.

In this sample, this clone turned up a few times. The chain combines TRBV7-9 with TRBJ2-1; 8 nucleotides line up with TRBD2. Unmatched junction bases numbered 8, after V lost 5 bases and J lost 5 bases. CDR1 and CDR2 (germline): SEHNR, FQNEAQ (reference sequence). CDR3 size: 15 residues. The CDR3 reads CASSLTSVINNEQFF. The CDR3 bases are TGTGCCAGCAGCCTGACTAGCGTAATAAACAATGAGCAGTTCTTC.

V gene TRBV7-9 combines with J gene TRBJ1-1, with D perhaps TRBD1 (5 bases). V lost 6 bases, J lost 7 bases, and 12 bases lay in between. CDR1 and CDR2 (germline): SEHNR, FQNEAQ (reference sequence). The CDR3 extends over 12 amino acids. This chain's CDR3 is CASSLRDGEAFF. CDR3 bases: TGTGCCAGCAGTCTGCGGGACGGTGAAGCTTTCTTT.

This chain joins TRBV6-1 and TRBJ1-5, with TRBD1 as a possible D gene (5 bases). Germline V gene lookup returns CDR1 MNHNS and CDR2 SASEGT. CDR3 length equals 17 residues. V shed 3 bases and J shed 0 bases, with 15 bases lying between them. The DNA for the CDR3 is TGTGCCAGCAGTGAGCGTAGGGGCCTGTTTAGCAATCAGCCCCAGCATTTT. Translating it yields CASSERRGLFSNQPQHF.

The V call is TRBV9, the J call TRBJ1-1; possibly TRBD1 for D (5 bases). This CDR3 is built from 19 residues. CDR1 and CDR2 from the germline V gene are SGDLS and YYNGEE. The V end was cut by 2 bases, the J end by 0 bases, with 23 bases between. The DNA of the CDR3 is TGTGCCAGCAGCGTGGGGGGGAGAAGGCCGGGGTGGCTGAACACTGAAGCTTTCTTT. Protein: CASSVGGRRPGWLNTEAFF.

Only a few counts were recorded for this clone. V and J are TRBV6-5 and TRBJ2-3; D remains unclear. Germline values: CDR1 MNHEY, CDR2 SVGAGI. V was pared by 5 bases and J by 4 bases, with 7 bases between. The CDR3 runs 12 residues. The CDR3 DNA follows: TGTGCCAGCAGTCAGAGCGCAGATACGCAGTATTTT. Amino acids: CASSQSADTQYF.

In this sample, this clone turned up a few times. The CDR3 nucleotides read TGTGCCAGCAAGGCGGGACCTGGCGAGCAGTACTTC. It yields the protein CASKAGPGEQYF. The chain links TRBV28 to TRBJ2-7; D possibly corresponds to TRBD2 (6 bases). The CDR3 is 12 residues long. Trimming pared 7 bases from V and 6 bases from J, leaving 13 bases between. The V gene's germline CDR1 is MDHEN and CDR2 SYDVKM.

The CDR3 coding sequence is TGTGCCAGCAGCGTAGCGACGGCTAGCGGGAGGTGGTACAATGAGCAGTTCTTC. Its translation is CASSVATASGRWYNEQFF. The chain is built from TRBV9 and TRBJ2-1; 11 nucleotides match TRBD2. CDR3 size: 18 residues. J was trimmed by 4 bases and V by 0 bases; bases with no gene match: 9. Germline CDR1 and CDR2: SGDLS and YYNGEE.

CDR3 amino acids: CAWSPGSSTNEKLFF. The CDR3 DNA is TGTGCCTGGAGTCCCGGGAGTTCAACTAATGAAAAACTGTTTTTT. The genes are TRBV30 and TRBJ1-4; D remains unclear. This CDR3 spans 15 amino acids. V dropped 2 bases and J dropped 0 bases, with 10 bases sitting between them. CDR1 is GTSNPN, CDR2 SVGIG, per germline (reference sequence).

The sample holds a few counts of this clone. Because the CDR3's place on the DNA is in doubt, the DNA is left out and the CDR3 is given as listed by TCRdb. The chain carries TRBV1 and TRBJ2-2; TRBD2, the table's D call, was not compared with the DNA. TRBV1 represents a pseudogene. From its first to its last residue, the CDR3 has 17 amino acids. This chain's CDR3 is CTSSLVASGSNTGELFF.

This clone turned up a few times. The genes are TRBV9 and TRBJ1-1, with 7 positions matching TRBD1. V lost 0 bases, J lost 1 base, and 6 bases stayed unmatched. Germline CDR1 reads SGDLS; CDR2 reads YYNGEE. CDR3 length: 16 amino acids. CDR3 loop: CASSVGRDRRNTEAFF. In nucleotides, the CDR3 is TGTGCCAGCAGCGTAGGACGGGACAGACGGAACACTGAAGCTTTCTTT.

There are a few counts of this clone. CDR3 bases: TGCAGTGCTCACCGGGAGCCTGAGCAGTTCTTC. Residues: CSAHREPEQFF. The chain couples TRBV20-1 to TRBJ2-1; TRBD2 might be the D (6 bases). Trimming took off 5 bases at V and 9 bases at J, with 11 bases between the two ends. The CDR3 runs 11 residues. The germline V gene has CDR1 DFQATT and CDR2 SNEGSKA (reference sequence).

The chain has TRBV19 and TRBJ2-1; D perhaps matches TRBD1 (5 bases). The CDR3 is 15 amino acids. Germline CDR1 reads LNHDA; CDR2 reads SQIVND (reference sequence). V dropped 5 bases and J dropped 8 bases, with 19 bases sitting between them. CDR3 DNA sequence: TGTGCCAGTAGTGTTTACATGACAGAGTATGATGAGCAGTTCTTC. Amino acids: CASSVYMTEYDEQFF.

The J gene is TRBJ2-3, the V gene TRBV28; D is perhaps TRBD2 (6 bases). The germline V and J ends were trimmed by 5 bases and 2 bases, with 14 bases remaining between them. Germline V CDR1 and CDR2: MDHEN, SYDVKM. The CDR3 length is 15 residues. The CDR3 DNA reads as TGTGCCAGCAGTGGTAGCGGAAGATCCACAGATACGCAGTATTTT. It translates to CASSGSGRSTDTQYF.

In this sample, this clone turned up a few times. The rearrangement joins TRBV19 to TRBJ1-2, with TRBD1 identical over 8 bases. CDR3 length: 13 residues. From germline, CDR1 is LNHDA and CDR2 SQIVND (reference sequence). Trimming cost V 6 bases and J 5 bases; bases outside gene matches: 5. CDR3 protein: CASRVGQGYGYTF. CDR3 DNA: TGTGCCAGTAGGGTCGGACAGGGTTATGGCTACACCTTC.

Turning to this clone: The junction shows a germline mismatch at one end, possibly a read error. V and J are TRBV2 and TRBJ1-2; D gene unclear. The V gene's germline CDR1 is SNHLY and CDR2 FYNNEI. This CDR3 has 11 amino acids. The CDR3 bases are TGTGCCAGCAGTGAAGGCAAGGTCCGGGCCTTC. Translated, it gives CASSEGKVRAF.

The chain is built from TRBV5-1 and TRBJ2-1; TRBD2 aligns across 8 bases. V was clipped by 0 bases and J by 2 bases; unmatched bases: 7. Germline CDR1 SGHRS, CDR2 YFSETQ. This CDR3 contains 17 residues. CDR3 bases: TGCGCCAGCAGCTTGGTGGCGGCGGGAGGTCCCTACAATGAGCAGTTCTTC. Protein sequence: CASSLVAAGGPYNEQFF.